The source of this T cell receptor (beta chain) is a study of identifying expanded T cells in peripheral blood. The assay was immunoSEQ multiplex PCR, and TCRdb's table has in-frame clones only and misses some. The repertoire has some 120,000 clones, 75% to 90% of them found once; the top ten carry 3% to 4%. Germline CDR1 and CDR2: SGHNT and YENEEA. V lost 0 bases and J lost 0, with 2 bases in between. The CDR3 totals 13 residues. The chain carries TRBV11-3 and TRBJ1-1; D gene ambiguous. Specimen: blood. The receptor was isolated from a person aged 18 to 75 in good health. The CDR3 region has the DNA TGTGCCAGCAGCTTAGACGTGAACACTGAAGCTTTCTTT. Encoded protein: CASSLDVNTEAFF.